This T cell receptor (beta chain) appears in the sequencing data of a study of siplizumab effects on memory and regulatory T cells. The assay was immunoSEQ multiplex PCR, and TCRdb's table has in-frame clones only and misses some. The sample includes some 100,000 clones, around 97% seen only once; the top ten take 0.025% to 0.035%. Study outcomes and limitations: Alloreactive sequences traceable to unstimulated CD4+ memory cells declined significantly under siplizumab. The diversity of naive T cells seemed greater than that of memory cells, and their alloresponse contribution seemed major.

V was pared by 3 bases and J by 2 bases, with 10 bases between. Germline CDR1 KGHSH, CDR2 LQKENI. The CDR3 is 14 residues long. A word on this clone: Its antigen is not identified.

This TCR derives from a human donor in good health. Sequencing was carried out using naive CD4+ T cells sorted from blood. The J gene is TRBJ2-5, the V gene TRBV18; D is uncertain. CDR3 coding DNA: TGTGCCAGCTCACCTATTAAGTCACAAGAGACCCAGTACTTC. Translation gives CASSPIKSQETQYF.